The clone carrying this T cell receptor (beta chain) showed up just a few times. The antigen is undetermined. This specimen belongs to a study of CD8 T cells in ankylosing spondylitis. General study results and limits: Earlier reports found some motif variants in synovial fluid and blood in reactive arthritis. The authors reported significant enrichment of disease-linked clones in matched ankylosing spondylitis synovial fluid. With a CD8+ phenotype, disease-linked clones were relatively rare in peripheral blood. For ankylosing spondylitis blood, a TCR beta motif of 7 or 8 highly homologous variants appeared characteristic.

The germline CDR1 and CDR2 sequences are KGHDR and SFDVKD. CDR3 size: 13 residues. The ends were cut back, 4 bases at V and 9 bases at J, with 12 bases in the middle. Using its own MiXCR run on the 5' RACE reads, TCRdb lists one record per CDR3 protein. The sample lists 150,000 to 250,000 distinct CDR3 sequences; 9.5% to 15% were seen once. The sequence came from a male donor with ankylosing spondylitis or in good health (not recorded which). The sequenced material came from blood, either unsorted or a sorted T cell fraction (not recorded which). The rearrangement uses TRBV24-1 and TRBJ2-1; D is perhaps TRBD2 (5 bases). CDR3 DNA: TGTGCCACCAGTGAGGGAACTAGGCCTGAGCAGTTCTTC. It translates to CATSEGTRPEQFF.